The present entry profiles one T cell receptor (beta chain) with its context. Its cognate antigen is unknown. Each sample yielded at least 6 micrograms of PBMC total RNA. The record originates from a study of blood T cells in healthy people across ages. Whole-study findings and limits: More naive CD4+ cells and higher diversity were found in long-lived than in aged donors. Lack of knowledge of donor CMV status possibly confounded expanded clonotype changes.

Alongside a J-beta primer mix, a sample-barcoded 5' primer served in a second PCR lasting roughly 7 to 11 cycles. TCRdb reprocessed the 5' RACE reads via MiXCR and lists one record per CDR3 protein. The table lists about 1 million distinct CDR3 sequences, under 55% of them singletons. V shed 1 base and J shed 4 bases, with 8 bases lying between them. Germline CDR1 SQVTM, CDR2 ANQGSEA. The CDR3 runs 13 residues. The origin of this receptor is a woman aged 60 to 75 in good health. The chain combines TRBV29-1 with TRBJ2-1, with D unresolved. Sequencing was carried out using blood. The CDR3 DNA sequence: TGCAGCGTTGAAGGAGTAGTTTACAATGAGCAGTTCTTC. Translated: CSVEGVVYNEQFF.